This entry lists 12 T cell receptor beta chains sequenced from one sample in a study of vaccination and CD4 T cells after COVID-19. As for treatment: roughly 10-day PBMC culture with coronavirus spike peptide pools or control peptides (ViraFEST assay). Their antigens remain unidentified. The assay that was used to sequence DNA from cultured CD4+ T cells was the Oncomine TCR Beta short-read assay. MiXCR was run by TCRdb on the PCR reads, yielding one entry per CDR3 protein. The sample holds under 25,000 distinct CDR3 sequences; over 45% are singletons and the top ten take about 13%. Sequenced: cultured CD4+ T cells from blood. The origin of the receptors is a human donor with COVID-19.

This clonotype has more than one count but fewer than ten. The genes are TRBV20-1 and TRBJ2-3, with 11 bases that match TRBD2. The CDR3 length is 14 residues. Germline CDR1 and CDR2: DFQATT and SNEGSKA (reference sequence). The V and J ends lost 3 bases and 9 bases, in that order; junction bases with no gene match: 8. The CDR3 here is CSASQLAGAVTQYF. The CDR3 coding sequence is TGCAGTGCTAGTCAACTAGCGGGGGCCGTCACGCAGTATTTT.

This chain uses TRBV6-1 with TRBJ1-4; no reliable D call. This CDR3 is 14 amino acids long. V was shortened by 6 bases and J by 4 bases, with 12 bases between the two germline ends. CDR1 is MNHNS and CDR2 is SASEGT in the germline V gene. The DNA for the CDR3 is TGTGCCAGCAGAAAAGGGTTAGGTAATGAAAAACTGTTTTTT. It codes for CASRKGLGNEKLFF.

V and J are TRBV20-1 and TRBJ2-1; TRBD2 matches 12 bases. The CDR3 covers 16 residues. From germline, CDR1 is DFQATT and CDR2 SNEGSKA (reference sequence). V shed 4 bases and J 7 bases; nucleotides not matched to a gene: 11. The CDR3 nucleotides are TGCAGTGCTAAAAACAGACTAGCGGGGGCACTTAATGAGCAGTTCTTC. Its protein product is CSAKNRLAGALNEQFF.

The chain is built from TRBV7-8 and TRBJ1-5, with 7 bases identical to TRBD1. The germline V gene has CDR1 SGHVS and CDR2 FQNEAQ. The CDR3 runs 14 residues. The ends lost 1 base at V and 6 bases at J; junction bases unmatched: 3. CDR3 protein: CASSLVQGTQPQHF. The CDR3 DNA reads TGTGCCAGCAGCTTAGTACAGGGGACTCAGCCCCAGCATTTT. The whole variable domain, remainder taken from reference TRBV7-8 and TRBJ1-5, is GAGVSQSPRYKVAKRGQDVALRCDPISGHVSLFWYQQALGQGPEFLTYFQNEAQLDKSGLPSDRFFAERPEGSVSTLKIQRTQQEDSAVYLCASSLVQGTQPQHFGDGTRLSIL.

The chain links TRBV2 to TRBJ2-7; 7 nucleotides align to TRBD1. This CDR3 comprises 13 residues. Germline CDR1 is SNHLY and CDR2 is FYNNEI. V shed 3 bases and J 2 bases; nucleotides not matched to a gene: 1. The CDR3 DNA reads TGTGCCAGCAGTGAGGGACAGACCTACGAGCAGTACTTC. Protein sequence: CASSEGQTYEQYF.

The chain carries TRBV20-1 and TRBJ2-6, with 7 bases aligning to TRBD2. V shed 0 bases, J shed 2 bases, and the junction held 4 bases outside the gene matches. Germline V gene data show CDR1 as DFQATT and CDR2 as SNEGSKA (reference sequence). CDR3 length: 16 amino acids. The CDR3 DNA follows: TGCAGTGCTAGAGATCGGGGGGTGACTGGGGCCAACGTCCTGACTTTC. Amino acid sequence: CSARDRGVTGANVLTF.

The chain couples TRBV11-3 to TRBJ1-2; D is unclear. The CDR3 covers 14 residues. V shed 1 base and J shed 2 bases, with 8 bases lying between them. In germline, CDR1 is SGHNT, CDR2 YENEEA. The CDR3 DNA follows: TGTGCCAGCAGCTTAGGGCTTCAAAACTATGGCTACACCTTC. Encoded protein: CASSLGLQNYGYTF.

The CDR3 here is CASSLSSMRNTGELFF. The CDR3 DNA reads as TGTGCCAGCAGCTTAAGCTCCATGCGTAACACCGGGGAGCTGTTTTTT. The chain combines TRBV7-3 with TRBJ2-2; D uncertain. V was clipped by 1 base and J by 2 bases, with 11 bases between them. Per the germline V gene, CDR1 is SGHTA and CDR2 is FQGTGA. The CDR3 covers 16 residues.

This chain uses TRBV7-2 with TRBJ1-2, with a weak D call TRBD1 (5 bases). CDR1 and CDR2 (germline): SGHTA, FQGNSA. Trimming pared 2 bases from V and 4 bases from J, leaving 11 bases between. CDR3 length: 14 residues. The CDR3 region has the DNA TGTGCCAGCAGCTTAAACAGCGGGGGCTATGGCTACACCTTC. This codes for CASSLNSGGYGYTF.

This clonotype has more than one count but fewer than ten. The J gene is TRBJ1-1, the V gene TRBV6-1; 7 bases map to TRBD1. The CDR3 sequence is 14 residues long. The germline V gene has CDR1 MNHNS and CDR2 SASEGT. J lost 5 bases, V lost 7 bases, and 10 bases had no gene match. The DNA of the CDR3 is TGTGCCAGCATTCTAGACAGGGCTTCGACTGAAGCTTTCTTT. Translating gives CASILDRASTEAFF.

This chain joins TRBV4-3 and TRBJ1-1; D not certain. V lost 1 base and J 5 bases, leaving 11 bases between the germline ends. Germline values: CDR1 LGHNA, CDR2 YSLEER. The CDR3 has 14 residues. As DNA, the CDR3 is TGCGCCAGCAGCCAAGTGATCGGCGGAACTGAAGCTTTCTTT. It is translated as CASSQVIGGTEAFF.

This chain joins TRBV6-2 or TRBV6-3 and TRBJ1-5, with 8 bases lining up with TRBD1. The CDR3 extends over 14 amino acids. Looked up from germline, CDR1 is MNHEY and CDR2 is SVGEGT. V trimming: 6 bases; J trimming: 11 bases; junction bases outside the gene matches: 12. In DNA, the CDR3 is TGTGCCAGCAGACAGGGGGGGCCCTCCGAGGCCCAGCATTTT. This sequence encodes CASRQGGPSEAQHF.